The TCR beta chain described here comes from a study of post-analysis software for immune sequencing data. Carried by the TCR beta cDNA libraries were unique molecular identifiers. TCRdb used MiXCR to reprocess the PCR reads, holding one entry per CDR3 protein. The sample consists of approximately 180,000 distinct CDR3 sequences, approximately 28% of them appearing once. Specimen: blood. The clonotype was recovered from a girl under 18 with multiple sclerosis.

CDR3 DNA: TGCAGTGCTAGCGGAGAGTACAATGAGCAGTTCTTC. It encodes CSASGEYNEQFF. This rearrangement joins TRBV20-1 to TRBJ2-1; no clear D gene. The ends were cut back, 3 bases at V and 4 bases at J, with 7 bases in the middle. CDR3 size: 12 residues. Germline CDR1 reads DFQATT; CDR2 reads SNEGSKA (reference sequence).